The rows below give T cell receptor beta chains drawn from one sample of a study of blood T cell repertoires in COVID-19. Produced via immunoSEQ multiplex PCR; TCRdb's table is partial and in-frame only. The repertoire includes approximately 100,000 clones, around nine tenths of them detected once, and 10% sits in the top ten. The sample taken for sequencing was peripheral blood. These receptors came from a man aged 50-60 years with acute or convalescent COVID-19. The CDR3 runs from the conserved cysteine through the conserved F or W. D genes are given only for firm matches. Expanded clones are given a class, and other clones once, few, many or no size at all.

d_gene	abundance	j_gene	v_gene	CDR3nt	CDR3aa
TRBD2	NA	TRBJ2-7	TRBV5-6	TGTGCCAGCAGCTTGGTCCCTTCCGGGGGGGCATTCTACGAGCAGTACTTC	CASSLVPSGGAFYEQYF
NA	once	TRBJ1-2	TRBV9	TGTGCCAGCAGCGTCGAACCTGCGGGCTACACCTTC	CASSVEPAGYTF
TRBD1	NA	TRBJ1-1	TRBV4-1	TGCGCCAGCACCGACACCGGGACAGGGAGCACTGAAGCTTTCTTT	CASTDTGTGSTEAFF
TRBD1	NA	TRBJ1-6	TRBV4-2	TGTGCCAGCACCCCAGGGGGGCCACCCCTCCACTTT	CASTPGGPPLHF
TRBD1	few	TRBJ2-2	TRBV5-1	TGCGCCAGCAGCAGGGACAGCCCTTCGGCCGGGGAGCTGTTTTTT	CASSRDSPSAGELFF
TRBD1	NA	TRBJ2-5	TRBV28	TGTGCCAGCAGCAAAGGACAGGGGGCGACGGAGACCCAGTACTTC	CASSKGQGATETQYF
NA	NA	TRBJ2-7	TRBV11-3	TGTGCCAGCAGCTTAGGGGGGCCCGGGGCCTACGAGCAGTACTTC	CASSLGGPGAYEQYF
NA	NA	TRBJ2-6	TRBV19	TGTGCCAGTAGGCCGGGGGGGGCCAACGTCCTGACTTTC	CASRPGGANVLTF
TRBD1	NA	TRBJ2-7	TRBV6-6	TGTGCCAGCAGGTACTCCGGGACAGGGACTTACGAGCAGTACTTC	CASRYSGTGTYEQYF
TRBD1	NA	TRBJ2-2	TRBV15	TGTGCCACCAGCAGAGATCCGGGACAGGTAACCGGGGAGCTGTTTTTT	CATSRDPGQVTGELFF
NA	NA	TRBJ2-7	TRBV11-2	TGTGCCAGCAGGATGGCTGGTACCTACGAGCAGTACTTC	CASRMAGTYEQYF
NA	NA	TRBJ2-1	TRBV25-1	TGTGCCAGTCGGGGGAGCTCCTACAATGAGCAGTTCTTC	CASRGSSYNEQFF
NA	NA	TRBJ1-4	TRBV18	TGTGCCAGCTCACCAACAGGGCCGCCTAATGAAAAACTGTTTTTT	CASSPTGPPNEKLFF
NA	NA	TRBJ1-2	TRBV6-5	TGTGCCAGCAATCTAGGGGGTGGCTACACCTTC	CASNLGGGYTF
NA	few	TRBJ1-6	TRBV5-6	TGTGCCAGCAGCTTGAGAGGGGGAGTAGGGTCACCCCTCCACTTT	CASSLRGGVGSPLHF
TRBD1	NA	TRBJ1-1	TRBV14	TGTGCCAGCAGCCAGAGCAGGGGGTCTGAAGCTTTCTTT	CASSQSRGSEAFF
TRBD1	NA	TRBJ2-1	TRBV6-5	TGTGCCAGCTACGGACAGGGGGCCAATGAGCAGTTCTTC	CASYGQGANEQFF
NA	NA	TRBJ2-5	TRBV29-1	TGCAGCGTGGTACAGGTAACAGAGACCCAGTACTTC	CSVVQVTETQYF
TRBD1	once	TRBJ1-6	TRBV27	TGTGCCAGCGGACGACAGGGAACCAATTCACCCCTCCACTTT	CASGRQGTNSPLHF
NA	NA	TRBJ1-1	TRBV2	TGTGCCAGCAGTGTTGCAGGAGGACGCACTGAAGCTTTCTTT	CASSVAGGRTEAFF
NA	NA	TRBJ1-5	TRBV15	TGTGCCACCAGCAGAGAAAGAGGAGGAGGACGGCCCCAGCATTTT	CATSRERGGGRPQHF
NA	NA	TRBJ2-5	TRBV28	TGTGCCAGCATGACGAGCGAAGAGACCCAGTACTTC	CASMTSEETQYF
TRBD2	once	TRBJ2-1	TRBV11-2	TGTGCCAGCAGCCCAACTAGCGGGATCCCGAATGAGCAGTTCTTC	CASSPTSGIPNEQFF
NA	NA	TRBJ2-7	TRBV5-1	TGCGCCAGCAGCACAGGGACAACAAGCTCCTACGAGCAGTACTTC	CASSTGTTSSYEQYF
NA	NA	TRBJ2-7	TRBV28	TGTGCCAGCAGTTCCCCCGGGAGTGGCTACGAGCAGTACTTC	CASSSPGSGYEQYF
TRBD1	NA	TRBJ1-3	TRBV7-9	TGTGCCAGCAGCTCTTGGGGACAGAGCTCTGGAAACACCATATATTTT	CASSSWGQSSGNTIYF
NA	NA	TRBJ2-2	TRBV3-1/TRBV3-2	TGTGCCAGCAGCCAAGATTCCCGACACCCGTACAACAGAGCCGGGGAGCTGTTTTTT	CASSQDSRHPYNRAGELFF
TRBD2	once	TRBJ2-1	TRBV5-4	TGTGCCAGCAGCCCGGAACTAGCGGGAGGCGACAATGAGCAGTTCTTC	CASSPELAGGDNEQFF
TRBD1	NA	TRBJ1-5	TRBV3-1/TRBV3-2	TGTGCCAGCAGCCGCCGACAGGGGGCGGTTCAGCATTTT	CASSRRQGAVQHF
TRBD1	NA	TRBJ2-1	TRBV6-1	TGTGCCAGCAGTGAATATAGACAGGGAGCAGGGGAGCAGTTCTTC	CASSEYRQGAGEQFF
NA	NA	TRBJ1-5	TRBV27	TGTGCCAGCAGTTTAGCGGGGATGGGGCACAATCAGCCCCAGCATTTT	CASSLAGMGHNQPQHF
NA	NA	TRBJ1-2	TRBV4-1	TGCGCCAGCAGCCTCATAAGGGAGACTAACTATGGCTACACCTTC	CASSLIRETNYGYTF
TRBD2	NA	TRBJ2-2	TRBV9	TGTGCCAGCAGCCCCCGAGCGGGATCGGCCACCGGGGAGCTGTTTTTT	CASSPRAGSATGELFF
NA	NA	TRBJ1-1	TRBV6-5	TGTGCCAGCAGTCGGAGCAACACTGAAGCTTTCTTT	CASSRSNTEAFF
NA	NA	TRBJ1-2	TRBV4-1	TGCGCCAGCAGCCAAGATCCCAGCGATAGGGGCTACACCTTC	CASSQDPSDRGYTF
TRBD2	NA	TRBJ2-2	TRBV4-1	TGCGCCAGCAGCCAAGGCGGGACTAGCGGAACCGGGGAGCTGTTTTTT	CASSQGGTSGTGELFF
TRBD1	once	TRBJ2-6	TRBV4-1	TGCGCCAGCACCCCTTTTGCGACAGGGCGCTCTGGGGCCAACGTCCTGACTTTC	CASTPFATGRSGANVLTF